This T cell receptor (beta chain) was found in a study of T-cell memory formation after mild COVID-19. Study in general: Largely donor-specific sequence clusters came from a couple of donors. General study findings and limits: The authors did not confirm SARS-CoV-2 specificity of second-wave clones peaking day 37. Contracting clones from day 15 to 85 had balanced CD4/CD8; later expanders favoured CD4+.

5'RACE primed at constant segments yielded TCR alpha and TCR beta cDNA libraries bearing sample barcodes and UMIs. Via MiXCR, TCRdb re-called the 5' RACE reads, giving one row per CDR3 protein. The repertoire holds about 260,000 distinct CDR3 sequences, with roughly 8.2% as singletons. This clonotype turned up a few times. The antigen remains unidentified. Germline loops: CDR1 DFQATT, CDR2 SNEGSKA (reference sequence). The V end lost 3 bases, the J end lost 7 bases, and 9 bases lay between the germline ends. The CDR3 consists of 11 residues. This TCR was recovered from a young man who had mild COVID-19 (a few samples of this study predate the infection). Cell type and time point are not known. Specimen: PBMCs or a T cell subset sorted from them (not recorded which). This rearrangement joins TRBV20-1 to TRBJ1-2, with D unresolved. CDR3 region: CSASLRSGYTF. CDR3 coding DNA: TGCAGTGCTAGTCTTCGGTCTGGCTACACCTTC.